Each of the 6 T cell receptor beta chains below was sequenced from the same sample in a study of T cells in Graves' hyperthyroidism and ophthalmopathy. RNA transcripts provided the source from which TCR beta CDR3 regions were amplified. HTBI primers were used for first-round RT-PCR of the TCR CDR3. Using its own MiXCR run on the multiplex PCR reads, TCRdb lists one record per CDR3 protein. The sample has 550,000 to 650,000 distinct CDR3 sequences; about 15% are singletons. The source material was blood. These receptors all stem from a woman aged 25 to 39 with Graves' hyperthyroidism that later progressed to Graves' ophthalmopathy.

The J gene is TRBJ1-5, the V gene TRBV12-3 or TRBV12-4; D uncertain. Deletions cut 2 bases from V and 1 base from J, with 6 bases between. The CDR3 spans 14 residues. The CDR3 nucleotides are TGTGCCAGCAGTTTAACAAGGAGCAATCAGCCCCAGCATTTT. This translates into CASSLTRSNQPQHF.

Many counts were recorded for this clonotype. This sequence joins TRBV27 and TRBJ2-5; 7 nucleotides align to TRBD2. Looked up from germline, CDR1 is MNHEY and CDR2 is SMNVEV (reference sequence). This CDR3 contains 13 residues. Trimming cost V 6 bases and J 3 bases; bases outside gene matches: 4. The CDR3 region has the DNA TGTGCCAGCAGGTATCTAGCGGAAGAGACCCAGTACTTC. This encodes CASRYLAEETQYF.

The CDR3: CAWKGEGDKSSGNTIYF. CDR3 sequence (DNA): TGTGCCTGGAAGGGCGAGGGGGACAAGAGCTCTGGAAACACCATATATTTT. V is TRBV30 and J is TRBJ1-3; D perhaps matches TRBD1 (6 bases). Germline assignment: CDR1 GTSNPN and CDR2 SVGIG (reference sequence). Trimming removed 4 bases at V and 0 bases at J, with 19 bases between. This CDR3 region has 17 residues.

This clonotype was found many times. The V call is TRBV3-1, the J call TRBJ1-1, with a possible D match to TRBD1 (5 bases). V was cut by 0 bases and J by 7 bases, with 15 bases left in between. The CDR3 totals 15 residues. CDR1 is LGHDT, CDR2 YNNKEL, per germline (reference sequence). DNA of the CDR3: TGTGCCAGCAGCCAAGAAGGGACCGGGACGGGTGAAGCTTTCTTT. Translating it yields CASSQEGTGTGEAFF.

This clonotype was observed many times. The chain joins TRBV12-3 or TRBV12-4 to TRBJ2-3; 8 positions match TRBD1. The trim removed 8 bases at V and 2 bases at J, leaving 9 bases unmatched. This CDR3 spans 15 amino acids. The CDR3 is CASASRQGHTDTQYF. In nucleotides, the CDR3 is TGTGCCAGCGCCTCGCGACAGGGGCACACAGATACGCAGTATTTT.

This clonotype has at least ten counts. The chain is built from TRBV10-1 and TRBJ1-6; no clear D gene. V was pared by 6 bases and J by 6 bases, with 9 bases between. Germline CDR1 reads WNHNN; CDR2 reads SYGVQD (reference sequence). This CDR3 is 13 amino acids long. The CDR3 spells CASSWTLNSPLHF. Here the CDR3 DNA reads TGCGCCAGCAGCTGGACGCTTAATTCACCCCTCCACTTT.